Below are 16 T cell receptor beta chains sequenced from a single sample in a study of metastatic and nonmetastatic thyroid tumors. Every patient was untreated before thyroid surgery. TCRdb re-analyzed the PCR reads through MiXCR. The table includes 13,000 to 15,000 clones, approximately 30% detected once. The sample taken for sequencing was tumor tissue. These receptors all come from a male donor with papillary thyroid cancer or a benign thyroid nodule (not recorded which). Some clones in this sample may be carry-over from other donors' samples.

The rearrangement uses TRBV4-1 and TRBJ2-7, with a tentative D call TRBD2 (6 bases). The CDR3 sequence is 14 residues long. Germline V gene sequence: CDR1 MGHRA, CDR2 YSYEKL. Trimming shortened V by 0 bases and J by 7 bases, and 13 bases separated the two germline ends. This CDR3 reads CASSQDRKRGEQYF. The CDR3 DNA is TGCGCCAGCAGCCAAGACAGGAAACGGGGGGAGCAGTACTTC.

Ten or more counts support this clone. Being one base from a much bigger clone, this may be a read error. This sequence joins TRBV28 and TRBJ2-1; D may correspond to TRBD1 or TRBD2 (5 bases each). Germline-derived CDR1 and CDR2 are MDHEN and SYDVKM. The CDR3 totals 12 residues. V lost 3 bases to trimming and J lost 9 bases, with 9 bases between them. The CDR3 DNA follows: TGTGCCAGCAGTTTGTGGGGGATTGAGCAGTTCTTC. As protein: CASSLWGIEQFF. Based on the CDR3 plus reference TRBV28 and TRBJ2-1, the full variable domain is DVKVTQSSRYLVKRTGEKVFLECVQDMDHENMFWYRQDPGLGLRLIYFSYDVKMKEKGDIPEGYSVSREKKERFSLILESASTNQTSMYLCASSLWGIEQFFGPGTRLTVL.

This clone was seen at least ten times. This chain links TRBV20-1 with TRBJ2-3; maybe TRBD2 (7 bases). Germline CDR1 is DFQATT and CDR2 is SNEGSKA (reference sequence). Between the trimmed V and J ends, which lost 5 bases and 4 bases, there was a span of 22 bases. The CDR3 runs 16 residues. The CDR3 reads CSAVRYGRGLSDTQYF. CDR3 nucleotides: TGCAGTGCTGTTCGGTATGGGCGGGGGCTCTCAGATACGCAGTATTTT.

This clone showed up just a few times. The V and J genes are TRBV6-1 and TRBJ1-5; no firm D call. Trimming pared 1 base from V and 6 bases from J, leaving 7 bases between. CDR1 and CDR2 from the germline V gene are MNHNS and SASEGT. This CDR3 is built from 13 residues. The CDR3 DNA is TGTGCCAGCAGTGAAGAGGAGACTCAGCCCCAGCATTTT. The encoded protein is CASSEEETQPQHF.

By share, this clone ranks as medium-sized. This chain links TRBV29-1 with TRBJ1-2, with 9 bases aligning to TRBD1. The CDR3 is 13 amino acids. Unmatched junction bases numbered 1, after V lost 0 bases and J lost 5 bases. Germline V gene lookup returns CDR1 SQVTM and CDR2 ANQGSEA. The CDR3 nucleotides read TGCAGCGTTGAAGAACAGGGGGCGTATGGCTACACCTTC. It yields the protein CSVEEQGAYGYTF.

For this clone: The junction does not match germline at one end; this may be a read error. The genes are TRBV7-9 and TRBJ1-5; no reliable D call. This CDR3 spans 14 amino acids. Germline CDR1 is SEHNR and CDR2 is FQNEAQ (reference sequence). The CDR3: CASSLLVEDHPQHF. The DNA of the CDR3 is TGTGCCAGCAGCCTACTGGTGGAGGATCATCCCCAGCATTTT.

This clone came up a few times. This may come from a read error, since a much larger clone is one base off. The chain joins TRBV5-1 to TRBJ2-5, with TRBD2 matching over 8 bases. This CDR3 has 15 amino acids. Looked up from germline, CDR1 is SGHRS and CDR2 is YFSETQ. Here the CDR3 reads CTSSWSGSNQETQYF. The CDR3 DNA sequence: TGCACCAGCAGCTGGAGCGGGAGCAACCAAGAGACCCAGTACTTC.

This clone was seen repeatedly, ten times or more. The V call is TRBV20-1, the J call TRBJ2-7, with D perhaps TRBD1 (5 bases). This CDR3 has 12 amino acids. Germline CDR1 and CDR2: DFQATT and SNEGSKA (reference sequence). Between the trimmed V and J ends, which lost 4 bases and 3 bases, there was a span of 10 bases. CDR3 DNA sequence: TGCAGTGCTAAACAGGACCACTACGAGCAGTACTTC. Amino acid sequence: CSAKQDHYEQYF.

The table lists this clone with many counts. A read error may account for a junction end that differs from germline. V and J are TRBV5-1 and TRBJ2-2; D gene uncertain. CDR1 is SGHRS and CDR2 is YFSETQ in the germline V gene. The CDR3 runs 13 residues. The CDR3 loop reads CASSLAESMELFF. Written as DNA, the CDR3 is TGCGCCAGCAGCTTAGCTGAGAGTATGGAGTTGTTTTTT.

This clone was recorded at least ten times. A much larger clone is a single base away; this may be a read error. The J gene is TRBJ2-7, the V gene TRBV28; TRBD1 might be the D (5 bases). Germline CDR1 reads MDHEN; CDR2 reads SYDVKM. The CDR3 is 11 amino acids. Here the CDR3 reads CASDSSCEQYF. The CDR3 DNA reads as TGTGCCAGCGACAGCTCCTGCGAGCAGTACTTC.

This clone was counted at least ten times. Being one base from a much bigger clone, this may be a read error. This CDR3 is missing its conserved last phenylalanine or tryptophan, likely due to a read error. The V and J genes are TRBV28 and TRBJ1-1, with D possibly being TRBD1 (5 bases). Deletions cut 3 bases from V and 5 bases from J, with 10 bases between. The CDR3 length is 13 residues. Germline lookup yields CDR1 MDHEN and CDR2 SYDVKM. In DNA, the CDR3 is TGTGCCAGCAGTTTTTCATGGGGGACTGAAGCTTTCATT. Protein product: CASSFSWGTEAFI.

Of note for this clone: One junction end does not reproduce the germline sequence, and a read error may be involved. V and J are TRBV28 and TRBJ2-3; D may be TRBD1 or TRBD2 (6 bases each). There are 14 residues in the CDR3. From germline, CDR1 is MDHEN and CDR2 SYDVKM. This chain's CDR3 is CAIRLMGGWDTEYF. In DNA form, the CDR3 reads TGTGCCATCAGGCTAATGGGGGGCTGGGATACGGAGTATTTT.

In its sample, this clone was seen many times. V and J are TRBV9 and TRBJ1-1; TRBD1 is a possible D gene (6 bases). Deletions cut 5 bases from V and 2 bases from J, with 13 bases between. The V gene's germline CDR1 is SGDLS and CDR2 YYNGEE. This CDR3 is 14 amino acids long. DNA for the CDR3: TGTGCCAGCAGTAAAGGGGGATCTAACACTGAAGCTTTCTTT. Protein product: CASSKGGSNTEAFF.

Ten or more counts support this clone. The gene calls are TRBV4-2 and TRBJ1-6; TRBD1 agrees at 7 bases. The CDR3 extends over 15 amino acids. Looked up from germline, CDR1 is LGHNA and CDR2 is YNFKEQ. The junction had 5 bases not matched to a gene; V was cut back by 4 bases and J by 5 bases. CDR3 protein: CASSRDRLDNSPLHF. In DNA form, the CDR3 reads TGTGCCAGCAGCCGGGACAGATTAGATAATTCACCCCTCCACTTT.

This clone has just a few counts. CDR3 coding DNA: TGTGCCACCAGCAGTTTACAGGGAGGGGATGGCTACACCTTC. Translated, it gives CATSSLQGGDGYTF. The chain carries TRBV15 and TRBJ1-2; tentative D call: TRBD1 (6 bases). This CDR3 is built from 14 residues. V was cut by 3 bases and J by 6 bases, with 14 bases left in between. CDR1 and CDR2 from the germline V gene are LNHNV and YYDKDF (reference sequence).

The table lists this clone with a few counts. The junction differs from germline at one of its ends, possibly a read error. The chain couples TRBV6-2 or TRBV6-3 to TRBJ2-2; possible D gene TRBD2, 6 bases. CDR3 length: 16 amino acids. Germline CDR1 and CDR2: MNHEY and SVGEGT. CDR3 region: CASRYWTWANTGGLFF. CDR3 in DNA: TGTGCCAGCAGGTACTGGACATGGGCGAACACCGGGGGGCTGTTTTTT.